These T cell receptor beta chains were read from a single sample in a study of T cell responses to AZD1222 COVID-19 vaccine. The repertoire was sequenced with immunoSEQ multiplex PCR; TCRdb's copy has only in-frame clones and lacks some. The repertoire includes roughly 140,000 clones, around 94% of them detected once, and approximately 12% sits in the top ten. The sequences come from peripheral blood, collected after recovery from COVID-19. These TCRs come from an adult who had recovered from COVID-19. CDR3s include the opening cysteine and the closing phenylalanine or tryptophan. D genes are given only for firm matches. Part of the rows lack a size; the others show once, few, many or a class for expanded clones.

j_call: TRBJ1-1; d_call: NA; clone_size: NA; v_call: TRBV5-4; cdr3_nt: TGTGCCAGCAGCACGGGACCGGGGGGGACTGAAGCTTTCTTT; cdr3_aa: CASSTGPGGTEAFF
j_call: TRBJ1-1; d_call: NA; clone_size: NA; v_call: TRBV3-1/TRBV3-2; cdr3_nt: TGTGCCAGCAGCCAAGGGCCCGTGCCTGAAGCTTTCTTT; cdr3_aa: CASSQGPVPEAFF
j_call: TRBJ2-2; d_call: NA; clone_size: NA; v_call: TRBV10-2; cdr3_nt: TGCGCCAGCAGCACCTGGACCGGGGAGCTGTTTTTT; cdr3_aa: CASSTWTGELFF
j_call: TRBJ1-5; d_call: NA; clone_size: NA; v_call: TRBV4-2; cdr3_nt: TGTGCCAGCAGCCAAGGCCCTGGGGGGGGACAGCCCCAGCATTTT; cdr3_aa: CASSQGPGGGQPQHF
j_call: TRBJ2-7; d_call: TRBD1; clone_size: NA; v_call: TRBV3-1/TRBV3-2; cdr3_nt: TGTGCCAGCAGCCGTACCGGGACAGGGGGCGCCGGCTCCTACGAGCAGTACTTC; cdr3_aa: CASSRTGTGGAGSYEQYF
j_call: TRBJ1-3; d_call: TRBD1; clone_size: NA; v_call: TRBV30; cdr3_nt: TGTGCCTGGAGTACCGGACAGGGAGGGAGTAACACCATATATTTT; cdr3_aa: CAWSTGQGGSNTIYF
j_call: TRBJ2-1; d_call: TRBD2; clone_size: NA; v_call: TRBV6-6; cdr3_nt: TGTGCCAGCAGTCCCCCGGGACTAGCGACCCGCTACAATGAGCAGTTCTTC; cdr3_aa: CASSPPGLATRYNEQFF
j_call: TRBJ2-4; d_call: NA; clone_size: NA; v_call: TRBV3-1/TRBV3-2; cdr3_nt: TGTGCCAGCAGCCAAGATTCGCGAGCCAAAAACATTCAGTACTTC; cdr3_aa: CASSQDSRAKNIQYF
j_call: TRBJ2-2; d_call: NA; clone_size: NA; v_call: TRBV3-1/TRBV3-2; cdr3_nt: TGTGCCAGCAGCCCCCGAACGGACGGGGAGCTGTTTTTT; cdr3_aa: CASSPRTDGELFF
j_call: TRBJ2-2; d_call: NA; clone_size: few; v_call: TRBV6-5; cdr3_nt: TGTGCCAGCAGATCTCCAGGGGCCCAAACCGGGGAGCTGTTTTTT; cdr3_aa: CASRSPGAQTGELFF
j_call: TRBJ2-7; d_call: TRBD1; clone_size: NA; v_call: TRBV29-1; cdr3_nt: TGCAGCGTTGTGGGACAGGGGTCATCCTACGAGCAGTACTTC; cdr3_aa: CSVVGQGSSYEQYF
j_call: TRBJ1-2; d_call: TRBD1; clone_size: NA; v_call: TRBV6-4; cdr3_nt: TGTGCCAGCAAGTTCACAGGGGAGGCAAACTATGGCTACACCTTC; cdr3_aa: CASKFTGEANYGYTF
j_call: TRBJ2-5; d_call: NA; clone_size: NA; v_call: TRBV4-2; cdr3_nt: TGTGCCAGCAGCCCCTATAGGGGGGAAGAGACCCAGTACTTC; cdr3_aa: CASSPYRGEETQYF
j_call: TRBJ2-3; d_call: NA; clone_size: NA; v_call: TRBV28; cdr3_nt: TGTGCCAGCAGTTTGCAGGGTTCAGATACGCAGTATTTT; cdr3_aa: CASSLQGSDTQYF
j_call: TRBJ2-1; d_call: NA; clone_size: NA; v_call: TRBV10-3; cdr3_nt: TGTGCCATCAGTGAGTCGGTGACACCGGAGCAGTTCTTC; cdr3_aa: CAISESVTPEQFF
j_call: TRBJ1-2; d_call: NA; clone_size: NA; v_call: TRBV5-5; cdr3_nt: TGTGCCAGCAGCTTGGACAGATCTTATGGCTACACCTTC; cdr3_aa: CASSLDRSYGYTF
j_call: TRBJ1-2; d_call: TRBD1; clone_size: NA; v_call: TRBV28; cdr3_nt: TGTGCCACCCAGGGGGGGGCAGGGAGTGGCTACACCTTC; cdr3_aa: CATQGGAGSGYTF